This TCR beta chain emerged from a study of CD8 T cells in ankylosing spondylitis. Findings and caveats of the study: Significant enrichment of disease-linked clones was reported in matched ankylosing spondylitis synovial fluid. Fewer than 10 highly homologous variants made up a TCR beta motif that seemed to typify ankylosing spondylitis blood.

In making TCR beta libraries, quantitative 5'-RACE with molecular barcodes was used. TCRdb reanalysed the 5' RACE reads using MiXCR and keeps one entry per CDR3 protein. Here the sample spans roughly 160,000 distinct CDR3 sequences, 9.8% being singletons. This clonotype has more than one count but fewer than ten. What it binds is not known. CDR1 and CDR2 (germline): SGHTA, FQGNSA. CDR3 length: 17 amino acids. Germline trimming cut 5 bases from V and 2 bases from J; bases unmatched to any gene: 12. This clonotype originated in a female donor with ankylosing spondylitis or in good health (not recorded which). The chain uses TRBV7-2 and TRBJ2-7; TRBD1 matches 10 bases. Sequencing was performed on blood, either unsorted or a sorted T cell fraction (not recorded which). CDR3 nucleotide sequence: TGTGCCAGCAGCGACAGGGGGCGTCCAGCGGGAGCCTACGAGCAGTACTTC. Translating gives CASSDRGRPAGAYEQYF.